The rows below give T cell receptor delta chains drawn from one sample of a study of gamma-delta T cells after stem cell transplantation. TCRdb re-analyzed the RT-PCR reads via CATT. This sample has about 2,100 delta-chain clones; over 25% occur once, and the top ten carry approximately 40%. Sequencing was performed on gamma-delta T cells. The receptors here all came from a human donor. It is not recorded whose cells these are; they may come from a transplant donor. Both conserved end residues are part of each CDR3. D genes are given only for firm matches. Clone size is stated in some rows and not others, as once, few, many or a class when expanded.

clone_size j_call d_call v_call cdr3_nt cdr3_aa
. TRDJ1 TRDD3 TRDV2 TGTGCCTGTGACTCACTGGGGGATACCAACACCGATGCCGATAAACTCATCTTT CACDSLGDTNTDADKLIF
. TRDJ1 TRDD3 TRDV2 TGTGCCTGTGACACGTTGGGGATAGGGTCGAGAGATAAACTCATCTTT CACDTLGIGSRDKLIF
large TRDJ1 TRDD3 TRDV2 TGTGCCTGTGATAACCTTCCTCCCAGTACTGGGGGATACAACACCGATAAACTCATCTTT CACDNLPPSTGGYNTDKLIF
. TRDJ1 TRDD3 TRDV2 TGTGCCTGTGACACTTTGGTGGGGGAACCCACCGATAAACTCACCTTT CACDTLVGEPTDKLTF
. TRDJ1 TRDD3 TRDV2 TGTGCCTGTGACCCACTACTGGGGGATACGCATACCCGTAAACTCATCTTT CACDPLLGDTHTRKLIF
. TRDJ3 TRDD3 TRDV2 TGTGCCTGTGACGCGACTTCGGTAGGGATACGCTGGGACACCCGACAGATGTTTTTC CACDATSVGIRWDTRQMFF
few TRDJ1 . TRDV1 TGTGCTCTTGGGGAACTTCCTCTAGGACGGCTCGGCACCGATAAACTCATCTTT CALGELPLGRLGTDKLIF
. TRDJ1 TRDD3 TRDV2 TGTGCCTGTGACGGACCTCTGGGGGACCTACTGTACACCGATAAACTCATCTTT CACDGPLGDLLYTDKLIF
. TRDJ3 TRDD3 TRDV2 TGTGCCTGTTACACCGTAGCGTTGGGAAATGGCCTACGGACTGGGGGAGAGGACACCCGACAGATGTTTTTC CACYTVALGNGLRTGGEDTRQMFF
few TRDJ1 . TRDV1 TGTGCTCTTGGGGACAACGCCCGGGACGGGTTCTACACCGATAAACTCATCTTT CALGDNARDGFYTDKLIF
. TRDJ3 TRDD3 TRDV2 TGTGCCTGTGACACGCTGGGGGATACAAGGGCCTGGGACACCCGACAGATGTTTTTC CACDTLGDTRAWDTRQMFF
few TRDJ3 TRDD3 TRDV2 TGTGCCTGTGACACCGCGTCTGGGGGATACATTTCCTGGGACACCCGACAGATGTTTTTC CACDTASGGYISWDTRQMFF
. TRDJ1 TRDD3 TRDV2 TGTGCCTGTGACAATATACTGGGGGATCCCATGTACACCGATAAACTCATCTTT CACDNILGDPMYTDKLIF
few TRDJ1 TRDD3 TRDV2 TGTGCCTGTGACGTTCTACTGGGGGATAAAAAAGGACTCATCTTT CACDVLLGDKKGLIF
large TRDJ1 TRDD3 TRDV1 TGTGCTCTTGGGGAAGGAGTGGGGGATCGGGACACCGATAAACTCATCTTT CALGEGVGDRDTDKLIF
. TRDJ1 . TRDV1 TGTGCTCTTGGGGGCCCCCCGAGCCCAGGAACCGATAAACTCATCTTT CALGGPPSPGTDKLIF
. TRDJ3 TRDD3 TRDV2 TGTGCCTGTGACAGGGTGCTGGGGGATCCAAGCCGACAGCAGCACTGGGACACCCGACAGATGTTTTTC CACDRVLGDPSRQQHWDTRQMFF
few TRDJ1 . TRDV2 TGTGCCTGTGACAGTTTGGGGGGCGATAAACTCATCTTT CACDSLGGDKLIF
hyperexpanded TRDJ1 TRDD3 TRDV2 TGTGCCTGTGACACCGTACTTCTGGGGGCTAACACCGATAAACTCATCTTT CACDTVLLGANTDKLIF
. TRDJ1 TRDD3 TRDV2 TGTGCCTGTGACACCGTAGTACCCACAACGATGGGGGATACAACCGATAAACCCATCTTT CACDTVVPTTMGDTTDKPIF
medium-sized TRDJ2 TRDD3 TRDV2 TGTGCCTGTGACCCGCTGGGGGATACCCCCTTTTTGACAGCACAACTCTTCTTT CACDPLGDTPFLTAQLFF
once TRDJ1 TRDD3 TRDV2 TGTGCCTGTGACGAGTTACTGGGGGATACTCCCTCCACCGATAAACTCATCTTT CACDELLGDTPSTDKLIF
. TRDJ1 TRDD3 TRDV2 TGTGCCTGTGAGCGACTGGGGGATAGGAACCAAAACACCGATAAACTCATCTTT CACERLGDRNQNTDKLIF
. TRDJ1 TRDD3 TRDV2 TGTGCCTGTGACGTGTTGGGGGATACGCGGGGGACCGATAAACTCATCTTT CACDVLGDTRGTDKLIF
medium-sized TRDJ1 . TRDV2 TGTGCCTGTGACACCGTTTCCGGTGAAGGTAAACTCATCTTT CACDTVSGEGKLIF
. TRDJ1 TRDD3 TRDV1 TGTGCTCTTGGGGAACTAATTCCCCTAGGCCGTACTGGGGGACCTCACACCGATAAACTCATCTTT CALGELIPLGRTGGPHTDKLIF
few TRDJ1 . TRDV2 TGTGCCTGTGACACCGTGGGGGCGAGGGGATCTGGCGATAAACTCATCTTT CACDTVGARGSGDKLIF
. TRDJ1 . TRDV1 TGTGCTCTTGGGGAAGTCTACACCGATAAACTCATCTTT CALGEVYTDKLIF
few TRDJ1 TRDD3 TRDV1 TGTGCTCTTGGGGAACTAGGCCGCCCAGGGATACGCGGGGATAAACTCATCTTT CALGELGRPGIRGDKLIF
medium-sized TRDJ3 TRDD3 TRDV2 TGTGCCTGTGACACCGTAGGGGGATCCGACTCCTGGGACACCCGACAGATGTTTTTC CACDTVGGSDSWDTRQMFF
. TRDJ1 . TRDV2 TGTGCCTGTGACGCTGTTCTCACAGGGAAAACGTACACCGATAAACTCATCTTT CACDAVLTGKTYTDKLIF
large TRDJ1 TRDD3 TRDV2 TGTGCCTGTGACTCTCTCACTGGGGGATACTGGGCCGATAAACTCATCTTT CACDSLTGGYWADKLIF
. TRDJ1 TRDD3 TRDV2 TGTGCCTGTGACCCTGCTTCTGGGGGATACTCGCCCACCGATAAACTCATCTTT CACDPASGGYSPTDKLIF
. TRDJ3 . TRDV2 TGTGCCTGTGACACCGTTAATCGTGTTGGGGAAGACAGGAGTGGCTGGGACACCCGACAGATGTTTTTC CACDTVNRVGEDRSGWDTRQMFF
. TRDJ1 TRDD3 TRDV2 TGTGCCTGTGACACCCCGGGGGATCATAAACTCATCTTT CACDTPGDHKLIF
. TRDJ3 . TRDV2 TGTGCCTGTGACACCGTAAGGGCCCACTCTGAGGCTGGGAACCCCTGGACCTGGGACACCCGACAGATGTTTTTC CACDTVRAHSEAGNPWTWDTRQMFF
few TRDJ1 TRDD3 TRDV2 TGTGCCTGTGACACCGTTAGGGGGGGATACGAAGCGTCCGATAAACTCATCTTT CACDTVRGGYEASDKLIF
medium-sized TRDJ1 TRDD3 TRDV2 TGTGCCTGTGACACCATGCTGGGGGATACGTGGGACACCGATAAACTCATCTTT CACDTMLGDTWDTDKLIF
. TRDJ1 TRDD2 TRDV1 TGTGCTCTTGGGGAACTCCTTCCTACGGGGGCTGGGCACACCGATAAACTCATCTTT CALGELLPTGAGHTDKLIF
few TRDJ3 TRDD3 TRDV2 TGTGCCTGTGATAATGTACTGGGGGATACCAGCTCCTGGGACACCCGACAGATGTTTTTC CACDNVLGDTSSWDTRQMFF
few TRDJ1 TRDD3 TRDV2 TGTGCCTGTGACACTCTATACAAACTGGGGGATATCGCCACCGATAAACTCATCTTT CACDTLYKLGDIATDKLIF
large TRDJ3 TRDD3 TRDV2 TGTGCCTGTGACCCCGTCGGCGGTGGGGGATCAAGCTCCTGGGACACCCGACAGATGTTTTTC CACDPVGGGGSSSWDTRQMFF
. TRDJ3 TRDD3 TRDV2 TGTGCCTGTGACACCGCGGAGGCTGGGGGATACGCGACCTGGGACACCCGACAGATGTTTTTC CACDTAEAGGYATWDTRQMFF
. TRDJ1 TRDD3 TRDV2 TGTGCCTGTGACAGCATCCTTTCTGGGGGATCCCTAGACACCGATAAACTCATCTTT CACDSILSGGSLDTDKLIF
. TRDJ1 . TRDV2 TGTGCCTGTGACACTCTCACCCTGCAGTACACCGATAAACTCATCTTT CACDTLTLQYTDKLIF
. TRDJ1 TRDD3 TRDV1 TGTGCTCTTGGGGAACTAAATCGGGACCCAACTGGGGGATACTGGCAGTACACCGATAAACTCATCTTT CALGELNRDPTGGYWQYTDKLIF
. TRDJ1 TRDD3 TRDV2 TGTGCCTGTGACACCCAGGGTCTGGGGGATACAGCGCAGACCCTCGATAAACTCATCTTT CACDTQGLGDTAQTLDKLIF
few TRDJ3 TRDD3 TRDV2 TGTGCCTGTGACACCCTACTGGGGGATTCGAGCTCCTGGGACACCCGACAGATGTTTTTC CACDTLLGDSSSWDTRQMFF
. TRDJ1 TRDD3 TRDV2 TGTGCCTGTGACACCGTTGGTCTTGGGGGAGCTCGCGATAAACTCATCTTT CACDTVGLGGARDKLIF
. TRDJ1 TRDD3 TRDV2 TGTGCCTGTGTCCCGCTCCTTGTACTGGGGGATACCCTGGATAAACTCATCTTT CACVPLLVLGDTLDKLIF
. TRDJ1 TRDD3 TRDV2 TGTGCCTGTGACGCTTTACTGGGGGATACGAGAAATGATAAACTCATCTTT CACDALLGDTRNDKLIF
. TRDJ1 TRDD3 TRDV2 TGTGCCTGTGACACCGTTGCTGGGGGACTGTACACCGATAAACTCATCTTT CACDTVAGGLYTDKLIF
few TRDJ1 . TRDV2 TGTGCCTGTGACGGGGAGGGCCTACGATTCGATAAACTCATCTTT CACDGEGLRFDKLIF
. TRDJ1 TRDD2 TRDV1 TGTGCTCTTGGGGAGAAGTTTCCTACCGCGCATTACACCGATAAACTCATCTTT CALGEKFPTAHYTDKLIF